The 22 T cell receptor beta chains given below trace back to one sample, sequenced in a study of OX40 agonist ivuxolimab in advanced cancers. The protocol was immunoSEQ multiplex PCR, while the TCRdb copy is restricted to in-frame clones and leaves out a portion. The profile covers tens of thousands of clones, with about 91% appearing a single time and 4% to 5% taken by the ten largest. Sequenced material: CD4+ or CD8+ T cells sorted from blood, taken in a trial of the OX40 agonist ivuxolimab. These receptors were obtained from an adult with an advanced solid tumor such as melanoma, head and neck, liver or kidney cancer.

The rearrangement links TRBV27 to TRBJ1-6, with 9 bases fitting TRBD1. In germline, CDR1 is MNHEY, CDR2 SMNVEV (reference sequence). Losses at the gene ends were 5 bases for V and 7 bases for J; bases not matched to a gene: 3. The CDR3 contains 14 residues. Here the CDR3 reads CASSLTGGNSPLHF. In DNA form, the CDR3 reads TGTGCCAGCAGTCTGACAGGGGGGAATTCACCCCTCCACTTT.

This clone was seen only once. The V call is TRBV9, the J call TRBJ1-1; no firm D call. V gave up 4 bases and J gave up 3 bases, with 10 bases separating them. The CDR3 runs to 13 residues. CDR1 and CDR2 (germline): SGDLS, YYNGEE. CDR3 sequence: CASSSGGHTEAFF. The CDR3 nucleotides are TGTGCCAGCAGCTCCGGTGGGCACACTGAAGCTTTCTTT.

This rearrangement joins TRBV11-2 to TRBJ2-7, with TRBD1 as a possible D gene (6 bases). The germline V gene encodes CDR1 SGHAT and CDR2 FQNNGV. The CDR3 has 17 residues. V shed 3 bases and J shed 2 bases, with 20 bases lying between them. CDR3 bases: TGTGCCAGCAGCTTCATCCGGGACATACAAGAGCCCTACGAGCAGTACTTC. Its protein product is CASSFIRDIQEPYEQYF.

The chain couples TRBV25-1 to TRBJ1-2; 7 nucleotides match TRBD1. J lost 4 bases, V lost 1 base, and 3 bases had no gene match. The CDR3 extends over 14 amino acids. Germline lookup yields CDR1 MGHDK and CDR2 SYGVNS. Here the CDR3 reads CASSEWGTVYGYTF. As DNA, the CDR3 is TGTGCCAGCAGTGAATGGGGGACAGTCTATGGCTACACCTTC.

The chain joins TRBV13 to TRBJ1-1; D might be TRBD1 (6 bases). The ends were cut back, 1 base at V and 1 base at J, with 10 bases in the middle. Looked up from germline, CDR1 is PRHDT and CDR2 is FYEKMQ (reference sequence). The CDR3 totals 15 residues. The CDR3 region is CASSLVGGPNTEAFF. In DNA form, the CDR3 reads TGTGCCAGCAGCTTAGTTGGGGGGCCGAACACTGAAGCTTTCTTT.

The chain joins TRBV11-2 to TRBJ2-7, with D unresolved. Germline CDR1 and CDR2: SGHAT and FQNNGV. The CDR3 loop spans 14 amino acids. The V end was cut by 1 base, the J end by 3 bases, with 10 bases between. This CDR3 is CASSLGLGVYEQYV. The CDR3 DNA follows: TGTGCCAGCAGCTTAGGGTTGGGTGTCTACGAGCAGTACGTC.

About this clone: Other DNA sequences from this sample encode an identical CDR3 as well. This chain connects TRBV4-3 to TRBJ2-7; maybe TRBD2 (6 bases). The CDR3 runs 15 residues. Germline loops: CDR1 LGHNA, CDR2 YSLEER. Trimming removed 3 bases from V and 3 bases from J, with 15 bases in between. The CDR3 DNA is TGCGCCAGCAGCCAGGATCCCGGGAGTTTCTACGAGCAGTACTTC. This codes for CASSQDPGSFYEQYF.

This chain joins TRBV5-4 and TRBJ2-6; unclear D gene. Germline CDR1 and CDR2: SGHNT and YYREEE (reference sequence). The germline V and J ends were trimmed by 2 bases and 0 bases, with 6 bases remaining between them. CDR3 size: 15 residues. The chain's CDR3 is CASSFADSGANVLTF. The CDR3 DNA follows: TGTGCCAGCAGCTTCGCAGACTCTGGGGCCAACGTCCTGACTTTC.

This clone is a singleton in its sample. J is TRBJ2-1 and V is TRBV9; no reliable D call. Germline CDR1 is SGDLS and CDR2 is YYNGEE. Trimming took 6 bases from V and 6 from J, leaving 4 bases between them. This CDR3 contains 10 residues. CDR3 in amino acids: CASNPNEQFF. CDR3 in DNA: TGTGCCAGCAATCCCAATGAGCAGTTCTTC.

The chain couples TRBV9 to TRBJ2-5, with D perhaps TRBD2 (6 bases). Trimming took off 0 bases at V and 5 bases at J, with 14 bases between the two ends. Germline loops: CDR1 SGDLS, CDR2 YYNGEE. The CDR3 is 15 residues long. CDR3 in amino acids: CASSVEWGGAETQYF. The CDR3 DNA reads TGTGCCAGCAGCGTAGAGTGGGGAGGAGCGGAGACCCAGTACTTC.

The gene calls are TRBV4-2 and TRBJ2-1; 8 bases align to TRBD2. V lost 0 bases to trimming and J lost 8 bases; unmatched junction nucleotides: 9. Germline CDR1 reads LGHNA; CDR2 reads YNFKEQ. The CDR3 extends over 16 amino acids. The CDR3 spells CASSQDLGGGSHEQFF. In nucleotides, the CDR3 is TGTGCCAGCAGCCAAGATCTGGGCGGGGGGAGCCATGAGCAGTTCTTC.

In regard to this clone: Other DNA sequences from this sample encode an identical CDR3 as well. The CDR3 DNA sequence: TGCAGCGTTGTAGGTGGGGTAGTACCCGAGCAGTTCTTC. It encodes CSVVGGVVPEQFF. The rearrangement joins TRBV29-1 to TRBJ2-1; D unresolved. The CDR3 runs 13 residues. V was cut by 4 bases and J by 10 bases, with 17 bases left in between. Germline-derived CDR1 and CDR2 are SQVTM and ANQGSEA.

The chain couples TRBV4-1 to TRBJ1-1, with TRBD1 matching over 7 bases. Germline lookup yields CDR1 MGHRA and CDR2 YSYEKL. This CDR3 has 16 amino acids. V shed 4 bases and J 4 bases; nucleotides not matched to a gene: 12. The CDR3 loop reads CASSPLWGGQITEAFF. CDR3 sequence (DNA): TGCGCCAGCAGCCCCCTATGGGGGGGACAGATCACTGAAGCTTTCTTT.

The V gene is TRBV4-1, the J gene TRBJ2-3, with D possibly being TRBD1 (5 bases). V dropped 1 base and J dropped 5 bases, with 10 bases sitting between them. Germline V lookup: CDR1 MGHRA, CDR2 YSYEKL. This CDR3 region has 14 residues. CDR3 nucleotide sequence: TGCGCCAGCAGCCAAGGAACAGGCCAAGATACGCAGTATTTT. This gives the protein CASSQGTGQDTQYF.

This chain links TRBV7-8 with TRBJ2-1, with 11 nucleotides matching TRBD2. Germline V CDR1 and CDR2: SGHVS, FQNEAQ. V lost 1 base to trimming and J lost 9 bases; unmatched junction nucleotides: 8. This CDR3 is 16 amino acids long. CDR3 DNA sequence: TGTGCCAGCAGCTTAGTCCCTAGCGGGAGGCTGGCTGAGCAGTTCTTC. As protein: CASSLVPSGRLAEQFF.

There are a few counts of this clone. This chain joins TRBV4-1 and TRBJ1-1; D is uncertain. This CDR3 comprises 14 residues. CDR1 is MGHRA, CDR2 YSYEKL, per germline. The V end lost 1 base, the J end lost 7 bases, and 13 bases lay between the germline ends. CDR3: CASSQVTGWLEAFF. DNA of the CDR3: TGCGCCAGCAGCCAAGTCACTGGATGGCTTGAAGCTTTCTTT.

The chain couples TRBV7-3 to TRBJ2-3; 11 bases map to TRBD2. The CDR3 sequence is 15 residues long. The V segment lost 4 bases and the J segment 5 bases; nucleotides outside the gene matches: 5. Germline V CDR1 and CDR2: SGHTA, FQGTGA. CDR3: CASSSIAGGEDTQYF. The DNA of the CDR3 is TGTGCCAGCAGCTCCATAGCGGGAGGGGAAGATACGCAGTATTTT.

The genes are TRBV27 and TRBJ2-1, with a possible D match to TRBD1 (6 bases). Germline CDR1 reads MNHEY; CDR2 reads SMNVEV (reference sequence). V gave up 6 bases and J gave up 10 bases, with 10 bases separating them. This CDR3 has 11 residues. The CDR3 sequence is CASRLGQEQFF. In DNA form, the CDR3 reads TGTGCCAGCAGGCTAGGACAGGAGCAGTTCTTC.

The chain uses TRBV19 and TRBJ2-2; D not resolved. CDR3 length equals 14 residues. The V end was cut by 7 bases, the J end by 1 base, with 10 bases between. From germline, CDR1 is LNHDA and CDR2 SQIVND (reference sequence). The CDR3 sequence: CASMPLQNTGELFF. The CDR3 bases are TGTGCCAGTATGCCCCTACAGAACACCGGGGAGCTGTTTTTT.

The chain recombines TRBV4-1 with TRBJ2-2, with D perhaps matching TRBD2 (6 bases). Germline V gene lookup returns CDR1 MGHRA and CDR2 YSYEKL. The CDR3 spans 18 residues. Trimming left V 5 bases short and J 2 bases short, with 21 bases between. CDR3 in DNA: TGCGCCAGCAGCACTCCGGGACCGGAGGGGCCAAACACCGGGGAGCTGTTTTTT. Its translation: CASSTPGPEGPNTGELFF.

The CDR3 sequence: CASSPVPGRGEQFF. In DNA form, the CDR3 reads TGTGCCAGCAGCCCCGTTCCAGGGAGGGGTGAGCAGTTCTTC. The chain couples TRBV7-9 to TRBJ2-1; 7 bases line up with TRBD2. Germline assignment: CDR1 SEHNR and CDR2 FQNEAQ (reference sequence). CDR3 length equals 14 residues. V was clipped by 5 bases and J by 9 bases; unmatched bases: 10.

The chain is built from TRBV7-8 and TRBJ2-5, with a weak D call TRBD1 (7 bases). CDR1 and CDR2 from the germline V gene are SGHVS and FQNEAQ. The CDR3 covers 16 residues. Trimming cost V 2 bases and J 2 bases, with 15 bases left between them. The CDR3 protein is CASSLWPGGSQETQYF. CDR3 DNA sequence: TGTGCCAGCAGCTTATGGCCAGGGGGGTCACAAGAGACCCAGTACTTC.